These T cell receptor beta chains were read from a single sample in a study of human CD8 memory T cell subsets. TCRdb re-called the 5' RACE reads and shows each CDR3 protein once, DNA omitted. Across thousands of distinct CDR3 sequences, the top ten clones capture 20% to 25% of the sample. The sample was CD8+ T cells from PBMCs. The receptors here all came from a human donor in good health. Both conserved end residues are part of each CDR3. Fields, in order: J gene, V gene, clone size, CDR3 protein. Expanded clones get a size class; other rows say once, few or many, or leave the size out.

j_gene: TRBJ2-7
v_gene: TRBV28
abundance: .
CDR3aa: CASSRTGVFYEQYF

j_gene: TRBJ2-1
v_gene: TRBV29-1
abundance: .
CDR3aa: CSVEAPSSLSYNEQFF

j_gene: TRBJ2-1
v_gene: TRBV14
abundance: medium-sized
CDR3aa: CASSQELAGGTNEQFF

j_gene: TRBJ2-2
v_gene: TRBV4-1
abundance: .
CDR3aa: CASSRQNTGELFF

j_gene: TRBJ1-4
v_gene: TRBV6-6
abundance: .
CDR3aa: CASSFARGPNEKLFF

j_gene: TRBJ2-1
v_gene: TRBV4-2
abundance: .
CDR3aa: CASSFLGDEQFF

j_gene: TRBJ1-5
v_gene: TRBV27
abundance: .
CDR3aa: CASSPPNQPQHF

j_gene: TRBJ2-7
v_gene: TRBV20-1
abundance: .
CDR3aa: CSARPPRGTSGSLDYEQYF

j_gene: TRBJ1-5
v_gene: TRBV6-1
abundance: .
CDR3aa: CASSDPNQPQHF

j_gene: TRBJ2-1
v_gene: TRBV18
abundance: .
CDR3aa: CASSPRTSGSVDEQFF

j_gene: TRBJ2-1
v_gene: TRBV29-1
abundance: .
CDR3aa: CSVAGTSGIDYNEQFF

j_gene: TRBJ2-1
v_gene: TRBV18
abundance: .
CDR3aa: CASSRSGTGGDYNEQFF

j_gene: TRBJ2-1
v_gene: TRBV7-8
abundance: medium-sized
CDR3aa: CASKALGGVEEQFF

j_gene: TRBJ2-5
v_gene: TRBV28
abundance: .
CDR3aa: CASTLGVGTQYF

j_gene: TRBJ2-7
v_gene: TRBV27
abundance: .
CDR3aa: CASSAVPGTGYEQYF

j_gene: TRBJ2-7
v_gene: TRBV14
abundance: .
CDR3aa: CASSQALSAEQYF

j_gene: TRBJ2-2
v_gene: TRBV5-1
abundance: medium-sized
CDR3aa: CASRLWGLTSSSGELFF

j_gene: TRBJ2-3
v_gene: TRBV7-3
abundance: .
CDR3aa: CASSSLPTDTQYF

j_gene: TRBJ2-1
v_gene: TRBV12-3/TRBV12-4
abundance: .
CDR3aa: CASSAGTGVHNEQFF

j_gene: TRBJ1-1
v_gene: TRBV5-1
abundance: .
CDR3aa: CASSLEQGNTEAFF

j_gene: TRBJ2-7
v_gene: TRBV29-1
abundance: .
CDR3aa: CSAGTGAEQYF

j_gene: TRBJ2-3
v_gene: TRBV28
abundance: .
CDR3aa: CASSSSGVSTDTQYF

j_gene: TRBJ2-3
v_gene: TRBV28
abundance: .
CDR3aa: CASSIPGSDTQYF

j_gene: TRBJ2-7
v_gene: TRBV7-8
abundance: .
CDR3aa: CASRERQGPTYEQYF

j_gene: TRBJ2-5
v_gene: TRBV7-6
abundance: .
CDR3aa: CASSPPHRKETQYF

j_gene: TRBJ2-5
v_gene: TRBV15
abundance: .
CDR3aa: CATSRDRGSGRARETQYF

j_gene: TRBJ2-1
v_gene: TRBV12-3/TRBV12-4
abundance: .
CDR3aa: CASSFASGETNEQFF